This T cell receptor (beta chain) came from a study of shared clonotypes between healthy human individuals (dated by TCRdb to the early 2020s). In the study overall: A couple of women and a few men aged 18 to 49 years were included in the cohort. Per donor, three plates each were used for CD4 naive and CD4 memory, two for CD8 naive, and one for CD8 memory. To estimate repertoire size and how much clonotype sharing occurs between individuals, the study deeply sequenced the blood TCR repertoires of 4 to 6 healthy adults. To increase sequencing depth and limit assay-specific biases, different laboratories used diverse techniques to prepare libraries and sequence TCR repertoires. Leukapheresis yielded between about 0.8 and 8.9 billion PBMCs per donor. Findings and caveats that apply to the study as a whole: Naive subsets generally had larger estimated clonotype richness than memory subsets. When a handful of donors were compared, the shared fraction of clonotypes was around 5% for naive CD4, 3.5% to 4% for naive CD8, about 2.5% for memory CD4, and about 0.36% for memory CD8. Compared with non-shared clonotypes, clonotypes shared by all four sorted-subset donors had higher generation probabilities. Even with the large sequencing depth, rarefaction of the sorted-subset datasets indicated that sequencing was incomplete. Sampling was limited to blood, and TCR repertoires in tissue likely differ from TCR repertoires in blood. Pairwise subsampling led to the expectation that sequencing depth would affect the degree of clonotype sharing among donors. The genetic and exposure-history diversity represented was limited by the small number of donors.

For the CD8 naive samples, CD45RO-negative cells were positively selected for CCR7, yielding a CD45RA+CCR7+ population from which TemRA cells were excluded. The donors were healthy, HIV-negative adults with no recently reported acute infections or vaccinations. Only Caucasian adults living in Nashville, Tennessee, USA were represented among the donors. Blood was obtained by leukapheresis, after which PBMCs were separated by Ficoll-Histopaque density gradient centrifugation and cryopreserved in liquid nitrogen vapor phase. Purity and quantity of every magnetically sorted T cell population were checked by analytical flow cytometry. Genomic DNA was isolated from every sorted fraction and measured by UV absorbance on a Nanodrop 2000c. Using the deep immunoSEQ assay, multiplex PCR amplified TCR CDR3 regions from genomic DNA. Genomic DNA extracted from each cell subset was distributed evenly over all wells of several immunoSEQ 96-well plates, and each plate served as one replicate. Each replicate PCR for sorted subsets received around 200 ng genomic DNA, equal to roughly 30,000 T cell genomes. The purified libraries were quantified using a Qubit 3.0 fluorometer, sized with a Bioanalyzer 2100, and then quantified again using the KAPA Library Quantification kit. Every immunoSEQ 96-well plate was sequenced on a separate single-read 150-cycle Illumina NextSeq 550 flow cell. The study's own analysis went as follows. The immunoSEQ output contained only junctional sequences without quality scores, so filtering could not match that applied to full-length reads. Sequences were annotated with PyIR, a Python wrapper for IgBLAST v1.9, and V/J genes and CDR3 were assigned using IMGT germline references. Reads were removed for weak V/J assignments (E-value above 1e-6), missing CDR3, stop codons, out-of-frame junctions, or ambiguous translated residues. A V3J clonotype was defined by an identical inferred V gene, J gene, and CDR3 amino acid sequence. The percentage overlap between two repertoires was calculated by dividing the number of shared unique clonotypes by the size of the smaller repertoire. RTK rarefaction, the Chao1 estimator, and Recon v2.1 estimates of unobserved clonotypes were used to assess repertoire richness. Generation probabilities for all TCRbeta clonotypes obtained by the gDNA method from a handful of donors were computed using OLGA. TCRdb provides this immuneACCESS table in a form limited to in-frame rearrangements. Some clones are lacking; in checked studies, under half of them reflect an unresolved V gene, and why the rest are absent is not known. The DNA gave D and trimming, while V, J and clone size come from that table. Present in this sample are 1.5 million to 2.5 million clones, roughly 95% of which were seen just once. 1.2% of the sample is held by the ten biggest clonotypes.

Turning to this clone: Its binding antigen is unknown. Base-call qualities are not available, and no considerably larger clone is one nucleotide away. Distinct nucleotide sequences in the sample also encode this CDR3.

The germline V gene supplies CDR1 SGDLS and CDR2 YYNGEE. Measured from the cysteine to the phenylalanine, the CDR3 is 15 residues long. Solely the CDR3 DNA is kept, with 45 bases framed from the first base. The junction shows trimming of 0 bases on V and 0 bases on J, plus 7 bases between the germline ends. The chain employs TRBV9 and TRBJ1-5; perhaps TRBD1 is the D gene, with 5 bases matching. This sequence originates from a man younger than 30 in good health. The sequenced material came from naive CD8+ T cells sorted from blood. The intended sense of this specimen's cell subset or site label: CD45RA+CCR7+. Here is the DNA: TGTGCCAGCAGCGTAGGGGGACTTAGCAATCAGCCCCAGCATTTT. This yields the protein CASSVGGLSNQPQHF. The reference TRBV9 and TRBJ1-5 proteins fill in what lies around the CDR3, so the full variable domain reads DSGVTQTPKHLITATGQRVTLRCSPRSGDLSVYWYQQSLDQGLQFLIQYYNGEERAKGNILERFSAQQFPDLHSELNLSSLELGDSALYFCASSVGGLSNQPQHFGDGTRLSIL.